The 29 T cell receptor beta chains below come from one sample, sequenced in a study of CD8 T cells in Susac syndrome (dated by TCRdb to between 2018 and 2021). Receptor amplification or capture employed the immunoSEQ multiplex PCR assay. RNA was extracted using the RNeasy kit, and about 0.45 to 1 microgram was reverse transcribed with random hexamers. The raw public data were reprocessed by TCRdb itself: fastp quality trimming at Q25, MiXCR clonotype calling, in-frame beta chains only. Rows with a matching CDR3 protein are joined into one entry that keeps the most common DNA and genes. The sample includes approximately 25,000 distinct CDR3 sequences, with 90% to 95% observed a single time. 0.63% of the sample lies in the top ten. The sample comprised CD8+ T cells from PBMCs. The origin of the receptors is a human donor with Susac syndrome.

This chain joins TRBV5-6 and TRBJ2-3; D uncertain. This CDR3 is 14 amino acids long. Germline values: CDR1 SGHDT, CDR2 YYEEEE. Trimming pared 0 bases from V and 1 base from J, leaving 6 bases between. This chain's CDR3 is CASSLAIGTDTQYF. CDR3 DNA sequence: TGTGCCAGCAGCTTGGCTATAGGCACAGATACGCAGTATTTT.

This clonotype was seen a single time. This CDR3 is CASRRLGSPEEKLFF. In nucleotides, the CDR3 is TGTGCCAGCAGGCGACTCGGGTCCCCCGAGGAAAAACTGTTTTTT. The chain links TRBV7-9 to TRBJ1-4; D gene unclear. This CDR3 spans 15 amino acids. The V end lost 6 bases, the J end lost 8 bases, and 19 bases lay between the germline ends. Per the germline V gene, CDR1 is SEHNR and CDR2 is FQNEAQ (reference sequence).

The chain employs TRBV4-1 and TRBJ1-2, with D perhaps matching TRBD1 (6 bases). The V and J ends lost 4 bases and 4 bases respectively, with 13 bases between them. This CDR3 spans 14 amino acids. Germline V gives CDR1 MGHRA, CDR2 YSYEKL. The CDR3 nucleotides read TGCGCCAGCAGCCTCCTGACAGGAAGCTATGGCTACACCTTC. It yields the protein CASSLLTGSYGYTF.

In DNA, the CDR3 is TGTGCCAGCAGCCCCAATACCGGGACAGGAGTAAATCAGCCCCAGCATTTT. This sequence encodes CASSPNTGTGVNQPQHF. The rearrangement joins TRBV7-9 to TRBJ1-5; 8 nucleotides line up with TRBD1. CDR1 is SEHNR, CDR2 FQNEAQ, per germline (reference sequence). CDR3 length equals 17 residues. Losses at the gene ends were 5 bases for V and 4 bases for J; bases not matched to a gene: 13.

The chain uses TRBV28 and TRBJ2-7; maybe TRBD2 (5 bases). The V and J ends lost 5 bases and 7 bases respectively, with 12 bases between them. Germline V gene sequence: CDR1 MDHEN, CDR2 SYDVKM. This CDR3 region has 12 residues. The CDR3 DNA follows: TGTGCCAGCAGTGGGAACCCGGGGGAGCAGTACTTC. Its translation: CASSGNPGEQYF. Filled out from reference TRBV28 and TRBJ2-7, the complete variable domain reads DVKVTQSSRYLVKRTGEKVFLECVQDMDHENMFWYRQDPGLGLRLIYFSYDVKMKEKGDIPEGYSVSREKKERFSLILESASTNQTSMYLCASSGNPGEQYFGPGTRLTVT.

The V and J genes are TRBV7-9 and TRBJ2-5, with 7 bases fitting TRBD2. This CDR3 has 15 amino acids. Germline V gene sequence: CDR1 SEHNR, CDR2 FQNEAQ (reference sequence). The ends lost 10 bases at V and 2 bases at J; junction bases unmatched: 13. The CDR3 DNA sequence: TGTGCCATCGAATCCCCCGGGGGGAGGCAAGAGACCCAGTACTTC. This sequence encodes CAIESPGGRQETQYF. Variable domain in full (rest from reference TRBV7-9 and TRBJ2-5): DTGVSQNPRHKITKRGQNVTFRCDPISEHNRLYWYRQTLGQGPEFLTYFQNEAQLEKSRLLSDRFSAERPKGSFSTLEIQRTEQGDSAMYLCAIESPGGRQETQYFGPGTRLLVL.

V is TRBV6-5 and J is TRBJ2-1; a possible D gene is TRBD2 (5 bases). This CDR3 spans 15 amino acids. Germline V gene sequence: CDR1 MNHEY, CDR2 SVGAGI. Trimming pared 5 bases from V and 7 bases from J, leaving 18 bases between. As DNA, the CDR3 is TGTGCCAGCAGTCCCGACGGAACTCCGGGAAATGAGCAGTTCTTC. Amino acids: CASSPDGTPGNEQFF.

V is TRBV2 and J is TRBJ2-5; 7 bases agree with TRBD1. Per germline, CDR1 SNHLY and CDR2 FYNNEI. J was trimmed by 5 bases and V by 6 bases; bases with no gene match: 12. The CDR3 has 15 residues. This CDR3 reads CASSPDRAPLETQYF. The DNA for the CDR3 is TGTGCCAGCAGCCCTGACAGGGCCCCGTTGGAGACCCAGTACTTC.

J is TRBJ1-1 and V is TRBV28; 8 positions match TRBD1. After removal of 4 bases from V and 1 base from J, the junction contained 11 bases not matched to a gene. This CDR3 region has 17 residues. Germline assignment: CDR1 MDHEN and CDR2 SYDVKM. The DNA for the CDR3 is TGTGCCAGCAGTTGGGCCTCGGCAGGGGGCGAGAACACTGAAGCTTTCTTT. Its protein is CASSWASAGGENTEAFF.

V usage is TRBV7-9 and J usage is TRBJ2-1; 8 bases fit TRBD2. After removal of 1 base from V and 8 bases from J, the junction contained 16 bases not matched to a gene. Per the germline V gene, CDR1 is SEHNR and CDR2 is FQNEAQ (reference sequence). CDR3 length: 18 residues. The CDR3 region is CASSLGPGAGETGDEQFF. As DNA, the CDR3 is TGTGCCAGCAGCTTAGGCCCCGGAGCGGGGGAAACTGGGGATGAGCAGTTCTTC.

The CDR3 reads CASSQGSHRRRVHTEAFF. In DNA form, the CDR3 reads TGTGCCAGCAGCCAAGGGTCCCATAGGCGCCGGGTACACACTGAAGCTTTCTTT. J is TRBJ1-1 and V is TRBV14; D gene uncertain. CDR1 SGHDN and CDR2 FVKESK come from the germline V gene. V was cut by 1 base and J by 3 bases, with 21 bases left in between. This CDR3 is 18 amino acids long.

DNA for the CDR3: TGTGCCAGCAGCCAAGATCCAGGGGGCGGGACTGAAGCTTTCTTT. Translating gives CASSQDPGGGTEAFF. V gene TRBV4-2 combines with J gene TRBJ1-1, with 8 bases lining up with TRBD1. With 0 bases clipped from V and 5 bases from J, the junction kept 5 bases outside the gene matches. The CDR3 covers 15 residues. CDR1 is LGHNA and CDR2 is YNFKEQ in the germline V gene.

The chain carries TRBV20-1 and TRBJ2-1; 7 nucleotides line up with TRBD2. The trim removed 3 bases at V and 0 bases at J, leaving 5 bases unmatched. Germline CDR1 and CDR2: DFQATT and SNEGSKA (reference sequence). The CDR3 spans 15 residues. This CDR3 reads CSASGGGFSYNEQFF. The CDR3 region has the DNA TGCAGTGCTAGTGGCGGGGGATTCTCCTACAATGAGCAGTTCTTC.

For the CDR3, the DNA is TGCAGCGTGCCCAAGGAGGACTACGGAAGCACAGATACGCAGTATTTT. Its translation is CSVPKEDYGSTDTQYF. V usage is TRBV29-1 and J usage is TRBJ2-3, with TRBD2 as a possible D gene (6 bases). Germline values: CDR1 SQVTM, CDR2 ANQGSEA. Trimming cost V 6 bases and J 0 bases, with 19 bases left between them. The CDR3 extends over 16 amino acids.

The J gene is TRBJ2-7, the V gene TRBV30; D might be TRBD1 or TRBD2, each matching 5 bases. V was pared by 2 bases and J by 7 bases, with 15 bases between. Germline loops: CDR1 GTSNPN, CDR2 SVGIG (reference sequence). The CDR3 has 13 residues. The CDR3 protein is CAWSLGPPGEQYF. The CDR3 nucleotides read TGTGCCTGGAGTCTGGGACCCCCCGGGGAGCAGTACTTC.

V gene TRBV28 combines with J gene TRBJ2-5; TRBD1 matches at 7 bases. The CDR3 covers 14 residues. The V gene end was trimmed by 1 base and the J gene end by 4 bases; junction bases not matched to a gene: 3. Germline V gene sequence: CDR1 MDHEN, CDR2 SYDVKM. Here the CDR3 reads CASSLYRGGETQYF. CDR3 sequence (DNA): TGTGCCAGCAGTTTATACAGGGGCGGAGAGACCCAGTACTTC.

This clonotype was observed a single time. The chain employs TRBV5-6 and TRBJ1-6, with D perhaps matching TRBD1 (5 bases). V was trimmed by 4 bases and J by 6 bases, leaving 17 bases between them. CDR1 and CDR2 (germline): SGHDT, YYEEEE. There are 16 residues in the CDR3. CDR3 protein: CASSTETGASNSPLHF. The CDR3 DNA reads as TGTGCCAGCAGCACGGAAACAGGAGCCTCTAATTCACCCCTCCACTTT.

This clonotype was recorded once. The chain combines TRBV13 with TRBJ1-1; TRBD1 matches at 9 bases. The CDR3 extends over 19 amino acids. Losses at the gene ends were 1 base for V and 3 bases for J; bases not matched to a gene: 15. Germline CDR1 is PRHDT and CDR2 is FYEKMQ (reference sequence). CDR3 protein: CASSLELQTGGNLDTEAFF. CDR3 nucleotides: TGTGCCAGCAGCTTAGAATTACAGACAGGGGGAAATTTGGACACTGAAGCTTTCTTT.

CDR3: CASSTTRALNTEAFF. The CDR3 nucleotides read TGTGCCAGCAGCACGACCAGGGCGCTGAACACTGAAGCTTTCTTT. The J gene is TRBJ1-1, the V gene TRBV12-3 or TRBV12-4; D possibly corresponds to TRBD1 (5 bases). The CDR3 sequence is 15 residues long. V lost 6 bases to trimming and J lost 0 bases, with 14 bases between them.

This clonotype was observed a few times. This chain connects TRBV10-3 to TRBJ2-7; 10 nucleotides align to TRBD1. The V and J ends lost 4 bases and 4 bases, in that order; junction bases with no gene match: 4. Germline V gives CDR1 ENHRY, CDR2 SYGVKD. The CDR3 covers 14 residues. The DNA of the CDR3 is TGTGCCATCAGTGCGGGGACAGGGGCTTACGAGCAGTACTTC. Protein: CAISAGTGAYEQYF.

This sequence joins TRBV5-1 and TRBJ2-7, with 7 nucleotides matching TRBD1. The J segment lost 2 bases and the V segment lost 4 bases, leaving 3 bases of the junction unmatched. Germline assignment: CDR1 SGHRS and CDR2 YFSETQ. The CDR3 is 13 amino acids. CDR3 sequence (DNA): TGCGCCAGCAGCGCCGGGACAGCCTACGAGCAGTACTTC. This translates into CASSAGTAYEQYF.

The chain joins TRBV27 to TRBJ2-1, with D unclear. V was trimmed by 2 bases and J by 5 bases, leaving 13 bases between them. The CDR3 spans 15 residues. Per the germline V gene, CDR1 is MNHEY and CDR2 is SMNVEV (reference sequence). As DNA, the CDR3 is TGTGCCAGCAGTTTAATCTCGGGCGCCCACAATGAGCAGTTCTTC. Residues: CASSLISGAHNEQFF.

This sequence joins TRBV19 and TRBJ2-1; tentatively, D is TRBD1 or TRBD2 (5 bases each). This CDR3 spans 16 amino acids. Germline lookup yields CDR1 LNHDA and CDR2 SQIVND (reference sequence). The V and J ends lost 2 bases and 5 bases respectively, with 16 bases between them. In DNA, the CDR3 is TGTGCCAGTAGTATATCCCGGCAGGGAGTTGACAATGAGCAGTTCTTC. It codes for CASSISRQGVDNEQFF.

This chain joins TRBV19 and TRBJ1-1, with a weak D call TRBD1 (5 bases). The CDR3 loop spans 16 amino acids. Germline CDR1 is LNHDA and CDR2 is SQIVND (reference sequence). V was pared by 3 bases and J by 4 bases, with 18 bases between. The DNA of the CDR3 is TGTGCCAGTAGTATTGTTGGGTTTGGGGGATTCACTGAAGCTTTCTTT. This translates into CASSIVGFGGFTEAFF. Combining the CDR3 with reference TRBV19 and TRBJ1-1 gives the whole variable domain DGGITQSPKYLFRKEGQNVTLSCEQNLNHDAMYWYRQDPGQGLRLIYYSQIVNDFQKGDIAEGYSVSREKKESFPLTVTSAQKNPTAFYLCASSIVGFGGFTEAFFGQGTRLTVV.

The J gene is TRBJ2-4, the V gene TRBV30; D may be TRBD2 (6 bases). CDR1 is GTSNPN, CDR2 SVGIG, per germline (reference sequence). This CDR3 spans 14 amino acids. Trimming cost V 3 bases and J 4 bases, with 13 bases left between them. CDR3 bases: TGTGCCTGGAGCCCCCGGGACTGGAAAAACATTCAGTACTTC. Amino acids: CAWSPRDWKNIQYF.

This chain links TRBV15 with TRBJ1-5; no clear D gene. With 0 bases removed from V and 0 bases from J, the gap between germline ends came to 15 bases. Germline V gives CDR1 LNHNV, CDR2 YYDKDF (reference sequence). The CDR3 length is 18 residues. CDR3 residues: CATSRDPLSAYSNQPQHF. The CDR3 coding sequence is TGTGCCACCAGCAGAGATCCCCTGTCCGCCTATAGCAATCAGCCCCAGCATTTT.

CDR3 residues: CASSLPGLAGLQETQYF. The CDR3 coding sequence is TGTGCCAGCAGTTTGCCCGGACTAGCGGGACTCCAAGAGACCCAGTACTTC. The genes are TRBV28 and TRBJ2-5; TRBD2 matches 12 bases. The CDR3 is made up of 17 amino acids. The trim removed 3 bases at V and 1 base at J, leaving 6 bases unmatched. The germline CDR1 and CDR2 sequences are MDHEN and SYDVKM. Full variable domain (remainder filled in from reference TRBV28 and TRBJ2-5): DVKVTQSSRYLVKRTGEKVFLECVQDMDHENMFWYRQDPGLGLRLIYFSYDVKMKEKGDIPEGYSVSREKKERFSLILESASTNQTSMYLCASSLPGLAGLQETQYFGPGTRLLVL.

The CDR3 is CASSPPRGAQQEQYF. In DNA, the CDR3 is TGTGCCAGCAGCCCCCCGCGGGGGGCCCAGCAGGAGCAGTACTTC. This chain links TRBV28 with TRBJ2-7; 8 bases fit TRBD2. This CDR3 has 15 residues. The V gene end was trimmed by 6 bases and the J gene end by 7 bases; junction bases not matched to a gene: 14. Germline V lookup: CDR1 MDHEN, CDR2 SYDVKM.

The chain links TRBV6-5 to TRBJ1-2, with 8 bases identical to TRBD1. The CDR3 is 16 amino acids. Germline CDR1 and CDR2: MNHEY and SVGAGI. V was pared by 4 bases and J by 6 bases, with 13 bases of the junction left unmatched. CDR3 bases: TGTGCCAGCAGTTCCCTTGGACAGGGCCCTAAGGATGGCTACACCTTC. The encoded protein is CASSSLGQGPKDGYTF.